The 6 T cell receptor beta chains reported below all come from one sample, sequenced in a study of regulatory T cells in long-lasting Graves disease. Time point of the sample: newly diagnosed GD, antithyroid drugs for less than 3 months. PBMC-derived RNA was used for the TCR library. With iRepertoire HTBI primers and Arm-PCR of CDR3 regions, TCR beta libraries were built. TCRdb used MiXCR to reprocess the multiplex PCR reads, holding one entry per CDR3 protein. The table includes a few hundred thousand distinct CDR3 sequences, around a fifth detected once. This sample was shared with a second study, whose subject was T cells in Graves' hyperthyroidism and ophthalmopathy.

Sequencing was performed on peripheral blood mononuclear cells (PBMCs), taken at new diagnosis, from a patient treated with antithyroid drugs. The receptors come from a young woman with Graves disease.

Worth noting for this clonotype: Just one base apart from a much larger clone, this may be a read error. The rearrangement links TRBV4-1 to TRBJ1-5; TRBD1 aligns across 8 bases. The CDR3 length is 15 residues. CDR1 MGHRA and CDR2 YSYEKL come from the germline V gene. CDR3 region: CASNQADRANQPQHF. CDR3 bases: TGCGCCAGCAACCAAGCGGACAGGGCCAATCAGCCCCAGCATTTT.

On this clonotype: The CDR3 does not close with the conserved phenylalanine or tryptophan, likely indicating a read error. The rearrangement uses TRBV3-1 and TRBJ2-7, with no clear D. Germline CDR1 and CDR2: LGHDT and YNNKEL (reference sequence). The CDR3 has 13 residues. The germline V and J ends were trimmed by 3 bases and 4 bases, with 10 bases remaining between them. As DNA, the CDR3 is TGTGCCAGCAGCCACCTGACTCATTACGAGCAGTACTCC. Translated: CASSHLTHYEQYS.

Regarding this clonotype: This may stem from a read error, because a much larger clone lies one nucleotide away. The chain couples TRBV9 to TRBJ1-6, with 7 bases aligning to TRBD1. Germline assignment: CDR1 SGDLS and CDR2 YYNGEE. The CDR3 is 13 residues long. DNA of the CDR3: TGTGCCAGCAGACAGGGGCTCGATTCATCCCTCCACTTT. Translated, it gives CASRQGLDSSLHF.

The CDR3: CASSPFRTGGNTIYF. The CDR3 DNA reads TGTGCCAGCAGCCCCTTTAGGACAGGCGGAAACACCATATATTTT. This chain uses TRBV7-9 with TRBJ1-3; 7 bases agree with TRBD1. Trimming removed 5 bases from V and 4 bases from J; junction bases left unmatched: 8. In germline, CDR1 is SEHNR, CDR2 FQNEAQ (reference sequence). CDR3 size: 15 residues.

A remark on this clonotype: A single base separates this from a much larger clone, so it may be a read error. V usage is TRBV12-3 or TRBV12-4 and J usage is TRBJ1-2; TRBD1 aligns across 8 bases. The CDR3 has 13 residues. Losses at the gene ends were 6 bases for V and 4 bases for J; bases not matched to a gene: 4. The CDR3 DNA is TGTGCCAGCAGCAGGGGGCTGGGCTATGGCTACACCTTC. It translates to CASSRGLGYGYTF.

The chain employs TRBV9 and TRBJ1-1; possible D gene TRBD1, 5 bases. The V gene lost 0 bases and the J gene lost 4 bases, with 13 bases spanning the gap. Germline V gives CDR1 SGDLS, CDR2 YYNGEE. The CDR3 consists of 15 residues. CDR3 sequence: CASSVAGGVGTEAFF. The CDR3 region has the DNA TGTGCCAGCAGCGTAGCTGGGGGAGTGGGCACTGAAGCTTTCTTT.